This TCR beta chain was recorded in a study of vaccination effects on CD4 cells after COVID-19. At the level of the study: A couple of convalescent donors provided samples 16 days and one week before vaccination.

Study-wide results and caveats: Few convalescent patients and no early post-infection timepoints were included in the study.

Culture proceeded for approximately 10 days, and CD4+ T cells were then isolated. A half-volume exchange with IL-2 medium occurred on days 3 and 7. Produced via immunoSEQ multiplex PCR; TCRdb's table is partial and in-frame only. The sample includes 45,000 to 60,000 clones, approximately 80% of them seen just once. About this clone: The antigen remains unidentified.

This TCR was recovered from a human donor who had a prior SARS-CoV-2 infection. Sample: CD4+ T cells from PBMCs cultured without peptide, taken before COVID-19 vaccination.

DNA for the CDR3: TGTGCCATCAGGGGACAGTATAGCTCTGGGGCCAACGTCCTGACTTTC. Residues: CAIRGQYSSGANVLTF. The genes are TRBV10-3 and TRBJ2-6; 7 bases fit TRBD1. There are 16 residues in the CDR3. CDR1 and CDR2 from the germline V gene are ENHRY and SYGVKD. V gave up 6 bases and J gave up 0 bases; unmatched junction bases: 5.